This T cell receptor (beta chain) came from a study of Ad26.COV2.S vaccination and SARS-CoV-2 variants. Germline V gene lookup returns CDR1 LNHDA and CDR2 SQIVND (reference sequence). After removal of 10 bases from V and 7 bases from J, the junction contained 12 bases not matched to a gene. The CDR3 runs 13 residues. Only in-frame clones appear in the TCRdb table, and some are missing; sequencing was by immunoSEQ multiplex PCR. The sample shows over 130,000 clones, approximately 90% of them seen only once. The source material was peripheral blood, sampled after recovery from COVID-19. This receptor was obtained from a human donor who had recovered from COVID-19. V and J are TRBV19 and TRBJ2-7, with TRBD2 matching over 8 bases. The CDR3 DNA sequence: TGTGCCACTTCAGCGGGGGAGTACGTAGAGCAGTACTTC. Amino acids: CATSAGEYVEQYF.